Each of the 18 T cell receptor beta chains below was sequenced from the same sample in a study of response to subunit inactivated influenza vaccine. A single record per CDR3 protein comes from TCRdb applying MiXCR to the RT-PCR reads. The table has 650,000 to 800,000 distinct CDR3 sequences, about 15% seen once. This material consisted of PBMCs from blood, taken 14 to 15 days before vaccination. Every receptor here comes from a middle-aged man who received an inactivated influenza vaccine.

This clonotype was found a few times. This rearrangement joins TRBV7-9 to TRBJ2-7; TRBD2 aligns across 12 bases. This CDR3 is 16 amino acids long. Germline trimming cut 1 base from V and 6 bases from J; bases unmatched to any gene: 7. The V gene's germline CDR1 is SEHNR and CDR2 FQNEAQ (reference sequence). The CDR3 spells CASSLGPGLAGSEQYF. CDR3 DNA: TGTGCCAGCAGCTTAGGGCCCGGACTAGCGGGAAGCGAGCAGTACTTC. Full variable domain (outside the CDR3, taken from reference TRBV7-9 and TRBJ2-7): DTGVSQNPRHKITKRGQNVTFRCDPISEHNRLYWYRQTLGQGPEFLTYFQNEAQLEKSRLLSDRFSAERPKGSFSTLEIQRTEQGDSAMYLCASSLGPGLAGSEQYFGPGTRLTVT.

In its sample, this clonotype was seen many times. The chain carries TRBV2 and TRBJ2-3, with TRBD1 identical over 9 bases. The CDR3 spans 14 residues. Germline-derived CDR1 and CDR2 are SNHLY and FYNNEI. The V and J ends lost 10 bases and 0 bases, in that order; junction bases with no gene match: 5. CDR3 in amino acids: CANEGQGSTDTQYF. The CDR3 DNA reads as TGTGCCAATGAGGGACAGGGAAGCACAGATACGCAGTATTTT.

This chain joins TRBV5-6 and TRBJ1-5; D is unresolved. CDR1 and CDR2 from the germline V gene are SGHDT and YYEEEE. The V gene lost 2 bases and the J gene lost 4 bases, with 13 bases spanning the gap. The length of the CDR3 is 15 residues. CDR3 residues: CASSLGIKGNQPQHF. CDR3 nucleotide sequence: TGTGCCAGCAGCTTAGGGATCAAAGGAAATCAGCCCCAGCATTTT.

This clonotype was seen many times. The V call is TRBV7-2, the J call TRBJ2-3; TRBD2 aligns across 8 bases. V shed 3 bases, J shed 1 base, and the junction held 0 bases outside the gene matches. CDR1 and CDR2 (germline): SGHTA, FQGNSA. The CDR3 has 14 amino acids. In DNA form, the CDR3 reads TGTGCCAGCAGCTTTAGCGGGGGCACAGATACGCAGTATTTT. Translating it yields CASSFSGGTDTQYF. Full variable domain (remainder filled in from reference TRBV7-2 and TRBJ2-3): GAGVSQSPSNKVTEKGKDVELRCDPISGHTALYWYRQSLGQGLEFLIYFQGNSAPDKSGLPSDRFSAERTGGSVSTLTIQRTQQEDSAVYLCASSFSGGTDTQYFGPGTRLTVL.

This clonotype was recorded at least ten times. The chain carries TRBV7-2 and TRBJ2-2, with D uncertain. This CDR3 comprises 13 residues. V lost 6 bases, J lost 7 bases, and 12 bases lay in between. The germline gives CDR1 SGHTA, CDR2 FQGNSA. In DNA form, the CDR3 reads TGTGCCAGCAGGAATACGCGGTTCGGGGAGCTGTTTTTT. It codes for CASRNTRFGELFF.

This clonotype was seen only a few times. This chain uses TRBV29-1 with TRBJ2-2; D not certain. The V end was cut by 5 bases, the J end by 4 bases, with 8 bases between. CDR1 SQVTM and CDR2 ANQGSEA come from the germline V gene. The CDR3 extends over 12 amino acids. CDR3 DNA sequence: TGCAGCGTTCACAGAGGCACCGGGGAGCTGTTTTTT. It encodes CSVHRGTGELFF.

This clonotype has more than one count but fewer than ten. This rearrangement joins TRBV6-1 to TRBJ2-7; TRBD2 might be the D (6 bases). CDR3 length: 14 residues. The germline gives CDR1 MNHNS, CDR2 SASEGT. V lost 1 base and J 2 bases, leaving 9 bases between the germline ends. In nucleotides, the CDR3 is TGTGCCAGCAGTGAAGGGGACTGGCCCTACGAGCAGTACTTC. Translation: CASSEGDWPYEQYF.

This clonotype was counted only a few times. V and J are TRBV6-2 or TRBV6-3 and TRBJ2-1; no clear D gene. The germline gives CDR1 MNHEY, CDR2 SVGEGT. V lost 0 bases and J 8 bases, leaving 5 bases between the germline ends. This CDR3 contains 12 residues. CDR3 amino acids: CASSYSGYEQFF. For the CDR3, the DNA is TGTGCCAGCAGTTACTCTGGGTATGAGCAGTTCTTC.

V usage is TRBV14 and J usage is TRBJ2-7, with 9 nucleotides matching TRBD1. Unmatched junction bases numbered 2, after V lost 3 bases and J lost 5 bases. Germline V CDR1 and CDR2: SGHDN, FVKESK. This CDR3 is built from 13 residues. Here the CDR3 reads CASSQWDRDEQYF. The CDR3 nucleotides are TGTGCCAGCAGCCAGTGGGACAGGGACGAGCAGTACTTC.

There are a few counts of this clonotype. The rearrangement links TRBV7-2 to TRBJ2-7; perhaps D is TRBD1 or TRBD2 (5 bases each). Trimming took off 1 base at V and 6 bases at J, with 19 bases between the two ends. The CDR3 is 16 residues long. Germline values: CDR1 SGHTA, CDR2 FQGNSA. DNA for the CDR3: TGTGCCAGCAGCTTAGTTTCCCCTAACGAGAGGGGCGAGCAGTACTTC. Amino acid sequence: CASSLVSPNERGEQYF.

This clonotype was picked up a small number of times. This chain connects TRBV20-1 to TRBJ1-1; weak D call: TRBD1 (6 bases). CDR1 is DFQATT, CDR2 SNEGSKA, per germline (reference sequence). The V and J ends lost 1 base and 4 bases respectively, with 16 bases between them. The CDR3 spans 15 residues. The CDR3: CSARGGRGPGTEAFF. The CDR3 DNA reads TGCAGTGCTAGAGGGGGGCGGGGCCCAGGCACTGAAGCTTTCTTT.

This sequence joins TRBV11-3 and TRBJ2-1; no clear D gene. Per the germline V gene, CDR1 is SGHNT and CDR2 is YENEEA. The CDR3 has 13 residues. The germline V and J ends were trimmed by 2 bases and 6 bases, with 8 bases remaining between them. In DNA, the CDR3 is TGTGCCAGCAGCTTAAACGGGCTCAATGAGCAGTTCTTC. Protein sequence: CASSLNGLNEQFF.

This clonotype has more than one count but fewer than ten. The J gene is TRBJ1-2, the V gene TRBV20-1; possibly TRBD1 for D (6 bases). The V gene lost 7 bases and the J gene lost 0 bases, with 9 bases spanning the gap. Germline loops: CDR1 DFQATT, CDR2 SNEGSKA (reference sequence). This CDR3 spans 12 amino acids. CDR3 residues: CSGQETNYGYTF. The CDR3 nucleotides read TGCAGTGGACAGGAAACTAACTATGGCTACACCTTC.

In this sample, this clonotype turned up a few times. The chain carries TRBV6-1 and TRBJ1-1; 7 bases fit TRBD1. Trimming removed 6 bases from V and 6 bases from J; junction bases left unmatched: 10. Germline loops: CDR1 MNHNS, CDR2 SASEGT. The CDR3 runs to 14 residues. The CDR3 region is CASSPGTAYSEAFF. As DNA, the CDR3 is TGTGCCAGCAGCCCCGGGACAGCATACTCTGAAGCTTTCTTT.

The chain carries TRBV14 and TRBJ2-3, with D perhaps TRBD1 (5 bases). The CDR3 consists of 16 residues. V was cut by 1 base and J by 1 base, with 12 bases left in between. Germline CDR1 and CDR2: SGHDN and FVKESK. The chain's CDR3 is CASSQGPQGGTDTQYF. The CDR3 coding sequence is TGTGCCAGCAGCCAAGGTCCCCAGGGCGGCACAGATACGCAGTATTTT.

The chain links TRBV7-9 to TRBJ2-2; 7 bases match TRBD1. The ends lost 5 bases at V and 2 bases at J; junction bases unmatched: 11. The CDR3 runs to 17 residues. Germline CDR1 is SEHNR and CDR2 is FQNEAQ (reference sequence). In nucleotides, the CDR3 is TGTGCCAGCAGCGTTCTCTACAGGGGTAGTAACACCGGGGAGCTGTTTTTT. It codes for CASSVLYRGSNTGELFF.

J is TRBJ2-3 and V is TRBV5-1; no clear D. This CDR3 region has 13 residues. Trimming left V 5 bases short and J 5 bases short, with 12 bases between. The germline gives CDR1 SGHRS, CDR2 YFSETQ. The CDR3 DNA follows: TGCGCCAGCAGGTATACCGTCGTAGATACGCAGTATTTT. It encodes CASRYTVVDTQYF.

This clonotype turned up a few times. This rearrangement joins TRBV11-2 to TRBJ1-2, with 8 bases aligning to TRBD1. The germline CDR1 and CDR2 sequences are SGHAT and FQNNGV. This CDR3 has 16 amino acids. The junction had 13 bases not matched to a gene; V was cut back by 4 bases and J by 6 bases. CDR3 DNA sequence: TGTGCCAGCAGCTCCCCGATACAGGGGGGAATCGATGGCTACACCTTC. Protein product: CASSSPIQGGIDGYTF. Full variable domain (remainder filled in from reference TRBV11-2 and TRBJ1-2): EAGVAQSPRYKIIEKRQSVAFWCNPISGHATLYWYQQILGQGPKLLIQFQNNGVVDDSQLPKDRFSAERLKGVDSTLKIQPAKLEDSAVYLCASSSPIQGGIDGYTFGSGTRLTVV.